This TCR beta chain was captured by sequencing in a study of T cell responses to AZD1222 COVID-19 vaccine. Study results and caveats: Donor demographics were predominantly white British with a female majority; clonal diversity may be underestimated.

TCRdb keeps only in-frame clones here, not all; method: immunoSEQ multiplex PCR. The table shows tens of thousands of clones, with 88% occurring only once. V dropped 5 bases and J dropped 0 bases, with 13 bases sitting between them. Germline CDR1 is MNHEY and CDR2 is SVGEGT. The CDR3 runs 15 residues. Note on this clone: Its antigen is still unknown.

The sequence derives from an adult in good health. This sequence joins TRBV6-2 or TRBV6-3 and TRBJ1-2; no clear D. The source material was peripheral blood, sampled on day 0 of MenACWY control vaccination. The CDR3: CASSQRRASNYGYTF. CDR3 DNA sequence: TGTGCCAGCAGTCAGCGGCGCGCTTCTAACTATGGCTACACCTTC.